Following are 26 T cell receptor beta chains from one sample sequenced in a study of cytomegalovirus exposure and HLA in healthy donors. With 60 Vbeta and 13 Jbeta primers, the PCR was carried out. Sequenced by immunoSEQ multiplex PCR; TCRdb stores in-frame clones only, minus some. Of some 110,000 clones listed, about 71% are singletons. Material for sequencing was PBMCs. The receptors originated from a boy under 18 in good health and CMV-seronegative.

Only one count was recorded for this clone. This chain uses TRBV18 with TRBJ2-1; D unclear. V was clipped by 0 bases and J by 3 bases, with 12 bases between them. Looked up from germline, CDR1 is KGHSH and CDR2 is LQKENI. This CDR3 has 16 residues. This CDR3 reads CASSPPRSSRYNEQFF. CDR3 sequence (DNA): TGTGCCAGCTCACCACCGAGGAGCTCCCGCTACAATGAGCAGTTCTTC.

This chain links TRBV14 with TRBJ2-6; D is unresolved. Germline V gene data show CDR1 as SGHDN and CDR2 as FVKESK. CDR3 size: 14 residues. With 4 bases removed from V and 2 bases from J, the gap between germline ends came to 6 bases. In DNA, the CDR3 is TGTGCCAGCAGCCTGACAACTGGGGCCAACGTCCTGACTTTC. This gives the protein CASSLTTGANVLTF. The complete variable domain, with remaining parts taken from reference TRBV14 and TRBJ2-6, reads EAGVTQFPSHSVIEKGQTVTLRCDPISGHDNLYWYRRVMGKEIKFLLHFVKESKQDESGMPNNRFLAERTGGTYSTLKVQPAELEDSGVYFCASSLTTGANVLTFGAGSRLTVL.

The chain is built from TRBV10-3 and TRBJ1-1, with a weak D call TRBD1 (5 bases). The CDR3 sequence is 15 residues long. V was pared by 9 bases and J by 0 bases, with 17 bases between. Germline V lookup: CDR1 ENHRY, CDR2 SYGVKD. The chain's CDR3 is CAINRGDLMNTEAFF. CDR3 bases: TGTGCCATTAACCGCGGGGACCTTATGAACACTGAAGCTTTCTTT.

This clone was observed a handful of times. The rearrangement links TRBV5-4 to TRBJ2-7, with TRBD2 identical over 12 bases. Germline CDR1 SGHNT, CDR2 YYREEE (reference sequence). V shed 0 bases, J shed 0 bases, and the junction held 4 bases outside the gene matches. The CDR3 length is 17 residues. For the CDR3, the DNA is TGTGCCAGCAGCTTGGGGGGACTAGCGGGTCGCTCCTACGAGCAGTACTTC. Amino acid sequence: CASSLGGLAGRSYEQYF.

CDR3: CASSARGQGANSPLHF. CDR3 DNA: TGTGCCAGCAGCGCCCGGGGACAGGGCGCGAATTCACCCCTCCACTTT. V is TRBV5-4 and J is TRBJ1-6, with 9 bases aligning to TRBD1. CDR1 SGHNT and CDR2 YYREEE come from the germline V gene (reference sequence). The ends lost 4 bases at V and 7 bases at J; junction bases unmatched: 9. The CDR3 consists of 16 residues.

The V and J genes are TRBV4-2 and TRBJ2-7, with TRBD2 matching over 10 bases. The V and J ends lost 0 bases and 6 bases, in that order; junction bases with no gene match: 17. Germline CDR1 LGHNA, CDR2 YNFKEQ. The CDR3 totals 19 residues. The CDR3 DNA sequence: TGTGCCAGCAGCCAAGAGGAGGCACTAGCGGGGACCAATATGGGCGAGCAGTACTTC. This sequence encodes CASSQEEALAGTNMGEQYF.

The CDR3 coding sequence is TGTGCCAGCAGTTTAACCGGGAGAGTGGGAAACACCATATATTTT. It codes for CASSLTGRVGNTIYF. V gene TRBV28 combines with J gene TRBJ1-3; D not resolved. This CDR3 is built from 15 residues. Trimming removed 2 bases at V and 4 bases at J, with 12 bases between. Germline-derived CDR1 and CDR2 are MDHEN and SYDVKM.

The chain is built from TRBV6-1 and TRBJ1-1; TRBD1 is a possible D gene (6 bases). CDR3 length equals 12 residues. CDR1 is MNHNS and CDR2 is SASEGT in the germline V gene. V lost 6 bases and J 10 bases, leaving 15 bases between the germline ends. The CDR3 DNA sequence: TGTGCCAGCAGAGTTACAGGGAGTAGAGCTTTCTTT. It yields the protein CASRVTGSRAFF.

This rearrangement joins TRBV7-9 to TRBJ2-4; tentative D call: TRBD2 (5 bases). Trimming pared 1 base from V and 0 bases from J, leaving 10 bases between. Germline CDR1 reads SEHNR; CDR2 reads FQNEAQ (reference sequence). CDR3 length equals 16 residues. This chain's CDR3 is CASSLDRLIAKNIQYF. The CDR3 nucleotides are TGTGCCAGCAGCTTAGACAGACTAATAGCCAAAAACATTCAGTACTTC.

This chain joins TRBV13 and TRBJ2-1, with 10 bases aligning to TRBD2. The CDR3 contains 14 residues. Per the germline V gene, CDR1 is PRHDT and CDR2 is FYEKMQ (reference sequence). Trimming cost V 4 bases and J 6 bases; bases outside gene matches: 3. CDR3 sequence: CASSSAGGINEQFF. CDR3 in DNA: TGTGCCAGCAGCTCAGCGGGGGGGATCAATGAGCAGTTCTTC.

The chain carries TRBV19 and TRBJ2-3, with 7 nucleotides matching TRBD1. V shed 3 bases and J 2 bases; nucleotides not matched to a gene: 8. Per the germline V gene, CDR1 is LNHDA and CDR2 is SQIVND (reference sequence). The CDR3 length is 16 residues. CDR3: CASSMGPGTATDTQYF. In DNA, the CDR3 is TGTGCCAGTAGTATGGGACCCGGGACAGCCACAGATACGCAGTATTTT.

The rearrangement uses TRBV6-1 and TRBJ2-3; 11 nucleotides align to TRBD2. There are 17 residues in the CDR3. The germline CDR1 and CDR2 sequences are MNHNS and SASEGT. V shed 4 bases and J 4 bases; nucleotides not matched to a gene: 10. DNA of the CDR3: TGTGCCAGCAGTGTAACTCGACTAGCGGGGTTTTCAGATACGCAGTATTTT. Amino acid sequence: CASSVTRLAGFSDTQYF.

The chain carries TRBV19 and TRBJ2-1; D is possibly TRBD1 (5 bases). Germline V gene data show CDR1 as LNHDA and CDR2 as SQIVND (reference sequence). This CDR3 is 17 amino acids long. Trimming stripped 4 bases from V and 0 bases from J, with 16 bases between. CDR3 region: CASSTPDPRGSYNEQFF. The CDR3 bases are TGTGCCAGTAGTACGCCCGACCCTAGGGGCTCCTACAATGAGCAGTTCTTC.

V usage is TRBV5-1 and J usage is TRBJ2-7; D is ambiguous. The CDR3 is 15 residues long. The V gene's germline CDR1 is SGHRS and CDR2 YFSETQ. V was trimmed by 3 bases and J by 3 bases, leaving 16 bases between them. The CDR3 sequence is CASSSHSSRNYEQYF. DNA for the CDR3: TGCGCCAGCAGCTCACACTCTAGTCGGAACTACGAGCAGTACTTC.

The chain couples TRBV6-1 to TRBJ1-5; 7 nucleotides agree with TRBD1. The V segment lost 5 bases and the J segment 6 bases; nucleotides outside the gene matches: 4. The CDR3 totals 13 residues. CDR1 is MNHNS, CDR2 SASEGT, per germline. Here the CDR3 DNA reads TGTGCCAGCAGTACAGGGGAGACTCAGCCCCAGCATTTT. Protein: CASSTGETQPQHF.

V gene TRBV4-3 combines with J gene TRBJ1-5, with D possibly TRBD1 on 5 matching bases. This CDR3 is built from 15 residues. With 1 base removed from V and 7 bases from J, the gap between germline ends came to 14 bases. Germline CDR1 is LGHNA and CDR2 is YSLEER. The CDR3: CASSQGGQGGQPQHF. The CDR3 bases are TGCGCCAGCAGCCAAGGTGGGCAGGGAGGGCAGCCCCAGCATTTT.

The genes are TRBV27 and TRBJ2-7; D call uncertain. The CDR3 spans 11 residues. V lost 7 bases to trimming and J lost 5 bases, with 9 bases between them. Germline V gives CDR1 MNHEY, CDR2 SMNVEV (reference sequence). This CDR3 reads CASTHGHEQYF. In DNA, the CDR3 is TGTGCCAGCACCCATGGCCACGAGCAGTACTTC.

The rearrangement joins TRBV29-1 to TRBJ1-1; 10 nucleotides match TRBD1. The V segment lost 5 bases and the J segment 9 bases; nucleotides outside the gene matches: 9. CDR1 SQVTM and CDR2 ANQGSEA come from the germline V gene. CDR3 length equals 13 residues. This chain's CDR3 is CSVLLMGQGKAFF. Here the CDR3 DNA reads TGCAGCGTTCTCTTAATGGGACAGGGGAAAGCTTTCTTT. The full variable domain, its missing parts supplied by reference TRBV29-1 and TRBJ1-1, is SAVISQKPSRDICQRGTSLTIQCQVDSQVTMMFWYRQQPGQSLTLIATANQGSEATYESGFVIDKFPISRPNLTFSTLTVSNMSPEDSSIYLCSVLLMGQGKAFFGQGTRLTVV.

This clone turned up a few times. The V gene is TRBV10-3, the J gene TRBJ2-3; a weak D match, TRBD2 (6 bases). Looked up from germline, CDR1 is ENHRY and CDR2 is SYGVKD. Trimming removed 3 bases from V and 5 bases from J, with 15 bases in between. The CDR3 sequence is 15 residues long. The CDR3, as DNA: TGTGCCATCAGTGATGGGCGGGGTAGTGGAGATACGCAGTATTTT. As protein: CAISDGRGSGDTQYF.

J is TRBJ2-7 and V is TRBV7-9, with 9 bases identical to TRBD2. CDR3 length: 14 amino acids. The ends lost 4 bases at V and 4 bases at J; junction bases unmatched: 5. Germline CDR1 reads SEHNR; CDR2 reads FQNEAQ (reference sequence). The CDR3 loop reads CASSWRTSVYEQYF. In DNA, the CDR3 is TGTGCCAGCAGCTGGCGGACTAGCGTATACGAGCAGTACTTC.

The rearrangement joins TRBV27 to TRBJ1-3; D remains unclear. The germline V gene has CDR1 MNHEY and CDR2 SMNVEV (reference sequence). Trimming stripped 5 bases from V and 1 base from J, with 12 bases between. This CDR3 spans 15 amino acids. The CDR3 loop is CASSPIFSSGNTIYF. The DNA for the CDR3 is TGTGCCAGCAGTCCCATATTTAGTTCTGGAAACACCATATATTTT.

This chain connects TRBV5-6 to TRBJ1-2; the D gene is possibly TRBD1 (5 bases). Per germline, CDR1 SGHDT and CDR2 YYEEEE. The V end lost 2 bases, the J end lost 7 bases, and 12 bases lay between the germline ends. CDR3 size: 13 residues. CDR3 loop: CASSFDSPLGYTF. In nucleotides, the CDR3 is TGTGCCAGCAGCTTTGACAGTCCCCTTGGCTACACCTTC.

This clone is a singleton in its sample. The V gene is TRBV6-6, the J gene TRBJ1-5; D might be TRBD1 (6 bases). Germline V gene data show CDR1 as MNHNY and CDR2 as SVGAGI (reference sequence). The CDR3 runs 15 residues. The ends were cut back, 4 bases at V and 7 bases at J, with 17 bases in the middle. Written as DNA, the CDR3 is TGTGCCAGCAGTTCCGTCAGGGACAAGGCGCAGCCCCAGCATTTT. This codes for CASSSVRDKAQPQHF.

This chain uses TRBV6-6 with TRBJ1-6; 9 nucleotides line up with TRBD1. V shed 4 bases, J shed 10 bases, and the junction held 8 bases outside the gene matches. Per the germline V gene, CDR1 is MNHNY and CDR2 is SVGAGI (reference sequence). This CDR3 is built from 15 residues. For the CDR3, the DNA is TGTGCCAGCAGTTTCCGGGACAGGGAGGGCTCACCCCTCCACTTT. Its protein is CASSFRDREGSPLHF.

The chain joins TRBV28 to TRBJ1-5; 9 bases line up with TRBD1. J lost 0 bases, V lost 6 bases, and 9 bases had no gene match. The CDR3 totals 17 residues. Germline CDR1 and CDR2: MDHEN and SYDVKM. For the CDR3, the DNA is TGTGCCAGCAGCAAGGGACAGGGAATCGTTAGCAATCAGCCCCAGCATTTT. Residues: CASSKGQGIVSNQPQHF.

The V call is TRBV7-6, the J call TRBJ1-6; 7 bases agree with TRBD1. Germline V gene lookup returns CDR1 SGHVS and CDR2 FNYEAQ. CDR3 size: 14 residues. Unmatched junction bases numbered 3, after V lost 2 bases and J lost 8 bases. DNA of the CDR3: TGTGCCAGCAGCTTAAGAACAGGGGATTCACCCCTCCACTTT. Protein sequence: CASSLRTGDSPLHF.